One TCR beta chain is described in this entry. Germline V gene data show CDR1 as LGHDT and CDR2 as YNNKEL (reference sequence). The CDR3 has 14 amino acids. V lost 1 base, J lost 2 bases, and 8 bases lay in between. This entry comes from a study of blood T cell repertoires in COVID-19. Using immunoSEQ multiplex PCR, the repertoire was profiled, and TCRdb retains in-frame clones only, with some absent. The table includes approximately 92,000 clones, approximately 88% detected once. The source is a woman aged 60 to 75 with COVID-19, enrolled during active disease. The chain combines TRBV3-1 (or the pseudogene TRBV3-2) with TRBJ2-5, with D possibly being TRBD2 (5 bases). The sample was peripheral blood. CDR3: CASSQVSGQETQYF. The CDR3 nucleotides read TGTGCCAGCAGCCAAGTATCGGGGCAAGAGACCCAGTACTTC.